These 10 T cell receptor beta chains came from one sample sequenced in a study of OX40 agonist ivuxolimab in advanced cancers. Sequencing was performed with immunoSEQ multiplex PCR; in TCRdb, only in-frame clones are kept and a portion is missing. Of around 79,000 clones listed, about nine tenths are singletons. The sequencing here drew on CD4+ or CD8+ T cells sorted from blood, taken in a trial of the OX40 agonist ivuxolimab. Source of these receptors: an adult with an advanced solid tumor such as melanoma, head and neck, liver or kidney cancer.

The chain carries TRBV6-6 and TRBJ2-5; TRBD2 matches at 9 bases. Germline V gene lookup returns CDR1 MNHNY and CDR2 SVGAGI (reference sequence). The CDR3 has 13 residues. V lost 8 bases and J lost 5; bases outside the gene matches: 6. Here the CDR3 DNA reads TGTGCCAGCCGAGCGGGAGGTAGCGAGACCCAGTACTTC. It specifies CASRAGGSETQYF.

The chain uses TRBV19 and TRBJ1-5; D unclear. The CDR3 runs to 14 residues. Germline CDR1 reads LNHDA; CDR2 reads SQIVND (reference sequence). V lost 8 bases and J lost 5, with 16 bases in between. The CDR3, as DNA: TGTGCCAGTTGGGCGGCGGATTGGGATCAGCCCCAGCATTTT. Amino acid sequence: CASWAADWDQPQHF.

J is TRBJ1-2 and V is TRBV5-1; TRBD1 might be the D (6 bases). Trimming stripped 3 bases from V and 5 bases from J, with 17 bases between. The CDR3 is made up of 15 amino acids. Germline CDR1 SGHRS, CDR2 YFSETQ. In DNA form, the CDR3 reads TGCGCCAGCAGCTCGGAGCTGGGGGCAGGGTATGGCTACACCTTC. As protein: CASSSELGAGYGYTF.

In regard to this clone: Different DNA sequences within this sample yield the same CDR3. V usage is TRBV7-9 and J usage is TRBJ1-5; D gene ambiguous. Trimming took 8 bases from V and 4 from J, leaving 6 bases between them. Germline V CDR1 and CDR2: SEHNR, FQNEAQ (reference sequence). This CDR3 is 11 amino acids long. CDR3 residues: CASGTNQPQHF. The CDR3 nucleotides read TGTGCCAGCGGCACGAATCAGCCCCAGCATTTT.

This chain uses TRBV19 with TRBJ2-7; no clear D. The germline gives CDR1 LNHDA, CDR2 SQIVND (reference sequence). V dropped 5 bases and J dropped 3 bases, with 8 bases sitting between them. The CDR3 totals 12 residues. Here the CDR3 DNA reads TGTGCCAGTAGTTCGCGACACTACGAGCAGTACTTC. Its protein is CASSSRHYEQYF.

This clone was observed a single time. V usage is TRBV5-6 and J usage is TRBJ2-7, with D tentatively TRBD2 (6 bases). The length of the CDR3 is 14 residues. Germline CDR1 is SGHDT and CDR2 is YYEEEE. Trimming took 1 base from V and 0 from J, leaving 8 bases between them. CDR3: CASSLSGYSYEQYF. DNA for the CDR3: TGTGCCAGCAGCTTGAGCGGGTACTCCTACGAGCAGTACTTC.

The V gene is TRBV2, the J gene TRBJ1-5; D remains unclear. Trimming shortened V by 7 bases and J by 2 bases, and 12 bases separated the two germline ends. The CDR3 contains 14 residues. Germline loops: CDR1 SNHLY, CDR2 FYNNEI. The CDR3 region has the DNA TGTGCCAGCAAGGGTGGGTCCGGCAATCAGCCCCAGCATTTT. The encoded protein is CASKGGSGNQPQHF.

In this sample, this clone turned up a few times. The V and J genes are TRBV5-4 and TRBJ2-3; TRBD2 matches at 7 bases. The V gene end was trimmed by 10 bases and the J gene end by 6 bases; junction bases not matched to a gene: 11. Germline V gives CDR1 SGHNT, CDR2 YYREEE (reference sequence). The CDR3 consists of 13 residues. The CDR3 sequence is CAFRGRVSDTQYF. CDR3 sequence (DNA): TGTGCCTTCCGGGGGAGGGTCTCGGATACGCAGTATTTT.

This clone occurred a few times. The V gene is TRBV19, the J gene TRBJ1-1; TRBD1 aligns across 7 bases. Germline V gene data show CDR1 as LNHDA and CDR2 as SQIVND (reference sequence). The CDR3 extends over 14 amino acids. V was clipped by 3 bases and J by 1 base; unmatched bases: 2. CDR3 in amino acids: CASSITGANTEAFF. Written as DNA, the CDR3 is TGTGCCAGTAGTATTACAGGGGCGAACACTGAAGCTTTCTTT.

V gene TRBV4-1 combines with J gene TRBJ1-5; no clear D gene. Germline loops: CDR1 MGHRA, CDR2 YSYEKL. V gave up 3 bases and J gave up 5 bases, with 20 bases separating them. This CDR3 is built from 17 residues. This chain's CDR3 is CASSHPPGVGLHQPQHF. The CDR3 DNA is TGCGCCAGCAGCCATCCCCCGGGAGTAGGTCTCCATCAGCCCCAGCATTTT.